The rows below give T cell receptor beta chains drawn from one sample of a study of blood T cell repertoires in COVID-19. Produced via immunoSEQ multiplex PCR; TCRdb's table is partial and in-frame only. This table holds 150,000 to 180,000 clones, 75% to 95% found once. Material: peripheral blood. The receptors shown here come from a middle-aged man with acute or convalescent COVID-19. Each CDR3 is given with its conserved first and last residue. Each record gives: J gene, V gene, clone size, D gene, CDR3 protein, CDR3 DNA. The D gene is left open where the match is weak. Some rows mark clone size as missing; the rest say once, few, many or name a class of expanded clone.

TRBJ2-1 TRBV11-3 NA NA CASSLDLNYNEQFF TGTGCCAGCAGCTTAGATCTAAACTACAATGAGCAGTTCTTC
TRBJ2-7 TRBV7-2 NA NA CASSLVSVTSYEQYF TGTGCCAGCAGCTTAGTTAGCGTGACCAGCTACGAGCAGTACTTC
TRBJ2-1 TRBV5-1 NA NA CASSMGLLTVNEQFF TGCGCCAGCAGCATGGGACTCCTCACTGTCAATGAGCAGTTCTTC
TRBJ1-5 TRBV6-2/TRBV6-3 NA TRBD1 CASSYPGQGGQPQHF TGTGCCAGCAGTTATCCGGGACAGGGCGGTCAGCCCCAGCATTTT
TRBJ2-5 TRBV12-3/TRBV12-4 once NA CASNQGYQETQYF TGTGCCAGCAACCAGGGGTACCAAGAGACCCAGTACTTC
TRBJ1-2 TRBV7-9 NA NA CASSLAGGYTF TGTGCCAGCAGCTTAGCCGGTGGCTACACCTTC
TRBJ2-5 TRBV7-8 NA NA CASSPVSYPQETQYF TGTGCCAGCAGCCCCGTTAGCTACCCCCAAGAGACCCAGTACTTC
TRBJ2-5 TRBV2 NA TRBD1 CASSGTGEGETQYF TGTGCCAGCAGCGGCACAGGGGAAGGAGAGACCCAGTACTTC
TRBJ1-1 TRBV5-1 NA NA CASSPRGGTEAFF TGCGCCAGCAGCCCCAGGGGCGGGACTGAAGCTTTCTTT
TRBJ1-1 TRBV18 NA TRBD1 CASSGQGLNTEAFF TGTGCCAGCTCAGGACAGGGTTTGAACACTGAAGCTTTCTTT
TRBJ2-3 TRBV4-2 NA NA CASSQGGTGKELRTDTQYF TGTGCCAGCAGCCAAGGCGGAACGGGTAAGGAGTTGAGGACAGATACGCAGTATTTT
TRBJ1-3 TRBV30 NA TRBD1 CAWSVSVGQATYFSGNTIYF TGTGCCTGGAGTGTAAGTGTCGGACAGGCGACATATTTCTCTGGAAACACCATATATTTT
TRBJ1-5 TRBV28 NA NA CASSQQGRQPQHF TGTGCCAGCAGCCAACAGGGTCGGCAGCCCCAGCATTTT
TRBJ2-2 TRBV5-1 NA NA CASSLGRAGELFF TGCGCCAGCAGCTTGGGCCGGGCCGGGGAGCTGTTTTTT
TRBJ2-1 TRBV5-1 NA NA CASSLVASEQFF TGCGCCAGCAGCTTGGTAGCGAGTGAGCAGTTCTTC
TRBJ1-1 TRBV28 few NA CASSLGQVMDWRTEAFF TGTGCCAGCAGTTTGGGTCAGGTCATGGATTGGAGGACTGAAGCTTTCTTT
TRBJ2-1 TRBV18 few NA CASSPPVEGGNEQFF TGTGCCAGCTCACCACCGGTAGAGGGAGGCAATGAGCAGTTCTTC
TRBJ2-5 TRBV6-1 NA NA CASSEHQGQETQYF TGTGCCAGCAGTGAACATCAGGGGCAAGAGACCCAGTACTTC
TRBJ2-7 TRBV3-1/TRBV3-2 NA TRBD1 CASSPRDRSSYEQYF TGTGCCAGCAGCCCCCGGGACAGGTCCTCCTACGAGCAGTACTTC
TRBJ1-2 TRBV9 NA NA CASSAPYGYTF TGTGCCAGCAGCGCCCCGTATGGCTACACCTTC
TRBJ1-1 TRBV30 NA TRBD1 CAWVTGGASAFF TGTGCCTGGGTTACAGGGGGCGCTTCGGCTTTCTTT
TRBJ2-1 TRBV19 NA NA CASSIGGGNSYNEQFF TGTGCCAGTAGTATTGGCGGCGGGAACAGTTACAATGAGCAGTTCTTC
TRBJ2-2 TRBV28 NA TRBD2 CASSLGGSGTGELFF TGTGCCAGCAGCCTGGGAGGGTCCGGCACCGGGGAGCTGTTTTTT
TRBJ1-2 TRBV18 NA NA CASSPGQRDYGYTF TGTGCCAGCTCGCCCGGACAGCGCGACTATGGCTACACCTTC
TRBJ2-2 TRBV24-1 many NA CATLSGTGELFF TGTGCCACCCTCAGCGGCACCGGGGAGCTGTTTTTT
TRBJ2-2 TRBV19 NA NA CASSSRSSGNTGELFF TGTGCCAGTAGTAGTCGAAGTTCAGGGAACACCGGGGAGCTGTTTTTT
TRBJ2-6 TRBV6-2/TRBV6-3 NA NA CASSYEGSSGANVLTF TGTGCCAGCAGTTACGAGGGCTCGTCTGGGGCCAACGTCCTGACTTTC
TRBJ1-1 TRBV15 NA NA CATSRDRRGPEAFF TGTGCCACCAGCAGAGATCGTCGAGGCCCTGAAGCTTTCTTT
TRBJ1-5 TRBV29-1 NA TRBD1 CSVGAGGDQPQHF TGCAGCGTTGGGGCAGGGGGCGATCAGCCCCAGCATTTT
TRBJ2-3 TRBV19 once TRBD1 CASSRRTGVTDTQYF TGTGCCAGTAGTAGACGGACAGGGGTCACAGATACGCAGTATTTT
TRBJ2-3 TRBV30 NA NA CAWSVLDTQYF TGTGCCTGGAGTGTACTAGATACGCAGTATTTT
TRBJ2-7 TRBV7-9 NA NA CASSLDIRTVEQYF TGTGCCAGCAGCTTAGACATACGTACCGTCGAGCAGTACTTC
TRBJ1-2 TRBV4-1 NA NA CASSQGGQAGYTF TGCGCCAGCAGCCAAGGAGGGCAGGCTGGCTACACCTTC
TRBJ1-6 TRBV3-1/TRBV3-2 NA NA CASSDPDSPLHF TGTGCCAGCAGTGATCCAGATTCACCCCTCCACTTT
TRBJ1-2 TRBV6-5 NA TRBD1 CASSPGTVNYGYTF TGTGCCAGCAGTCCCGGGACAGTTAACTATGGCTACACCTTC
TRBJ1-6 TRBV6-2/TRBV6-3 NA NA CASSPPGHQTAFHF TGTGCCAGCAGTCCCCCGGGACACCAAACCGCCTTCCACTTT
TRBJ1-4 TRBV5-4 once NA CASSLGGGAGEKLFF TGTGCCAGCAGCTTGGGTGGCGGGGCTGGGGAAAAACTGTTTTTT
TRBJ2-1 TRBV19 NA NA CASSITESGEQFF TGTGCCAGTAGTATCACGGAGAGTGGTGAGCAGTTCTTC
TRBJ2-7 TRBV7-2 NA TRBD2 CASGFSGRPGRHEQYF TGTGCCAGCGGGTTTAGCGGGAGGCCTGGTCGCCACGAGCAGTACTTC
TRBJ1-4 TRBV19 NA TRBD1 CASSPQGINEKLFF TGTGCCAGTAGTCCACAGGGGATTAATGAAAAACTGTTTTTT
TRBJ2-3 TRBV3-1/TRBV3-2 NA TRBD2 CASSQYHPLRASGGRSTDTQYF TGTGCCAGCAGCCAATATCATCCCCTCCGGGCTAGCGGGGGGAGGAGCACAGATACGCAGTATTTT
TRBJ1-2 TRBV24-1 NA NA CATSDPSLGYTF TGTGCCACCAGTGATCCCTCTCTAGGCTACACCTTC
TRBJ2-1 TRBV10-3 NA NA CAIRPSVGGGYNEQFF TGTGCCATCAGGCCCAGTGTGGGAGGGGGGTACAATGAGCAGTTCTTC
TRBJ2-1 TRBV6-5 NA TRBD2 CASSPGLAGVGEQFF TGTGCCAGCAGCCCGGGACTAGCGGGAGTAGGGGAGCAGTTCTTC